This TCR beta chain was sequenced during a study of regulatory T cells in long-lasting Graves disease. V was cut by 1 base and J by 5 bases, with 17 bases left in between. In germline, CDR1 is LNHNV, CDR2 YYDKDF (reference sequence). The CDR3 covers 16 residues. Points on this clonotype: The antigen is not known.

Notes on the study in general: Fewer public clonotypes were shared by new patients (966) than by persistent patients (around 2,800). TRBV28, TRBJ1-2 and TRBJ2-5 were favored in persistent disease.

Relying on iRepertoire HTBI primers and Arm-PCR of CDR3 regions, the team built TCR beta libraries. Authors' data handling: Samples collectively showed 62 TRBV and more than 11 TRBJ segments. Each CDR3 protein is one row after TCRdb ran MiXCR on the multiplex PCR reads. The V and J calls were not made by the authors but by TCRdb's processing. The repertoire holds roughly 610,000 distinct CDR3 sequences, about 16% seen once, with about 12% in the top ten. Described time point: newly diagnosed GD, antithyroid drugs for less than 3 months. PBMC RNA served as the TCR library source. The data were also submitted as part of a second study, on T cells in Graves' hyperthyroidism and ophthalmopathy. From that second work: Patients were excluded because of uncontrolled infection, other autoimmune disease, pregnancy or lactation.

The sample consisted of peripheral blood mononuclear cells (PBMCs), taken at new diagnosis, from a patient treated with antithyroid drugs. The V gene is TRBV15, the J gene TRBJ2-5; the D call may be TRBD1 or TRBD2 (5 bases each). This receptor was taken from a man between 18 and 35 years old with Graves disease. DNA for the CDR3: TGTGCCACCAGCAGAGGCCCGGTTGGCAGGGAGGAGACCCAGTACTTC. This translates into CATSRGPVGREETQYF.